Shown below are 15 T cell receptor beta chains from a single sample sequenced in a study of T-cell reconstitution after alpha-beta-depleted transplantation in children. Preparation of the TCRbeta library used unique molecular identifiers. Via MiXCR, TCRdb re-called the PCR reads, giving one row per CDR3 protein. The repertoire holds around 600,000 distinct CDR3 sequences, with about 15% as singletons. Sequencing was performed on PBMCs from the stem cell graft donor, taken from the stem cell graft. These receptors were taken from a human donor who donated a stem cell graft to a child with acute myeloid leukemia.

In its sample, this clonotype was seen many times. The rearrangement joins TRBV6-1 to TRBJ2-6, with TRBD1 matching 7 bases. Germline V lookup: CDR1 MNHNS, CDR2 SASEGT. The CDR3 spans 15 residues. V was clipped by 5 bases and J by 4 bases; unmatched bases: 5. This chain's CDR3 is CASSKGASGANVLTF. The CDR3 DNA is TGTGCCAGCAGTAAGGGGGCCTCCGGGGCCAACGTCCTGACTTTC.

The chain has TRBV7-9 and TRBJ1-1; D is unresolved. The CDR3 extends over 16 amino acids. Trimming pared 2 bases from V and 0 bases from J, leaving 13 bases between. CDR1 SEHNR and CDR2 FQNEAQ come from the germline V gene (reference sequence). Here the CDR3 reads CASSLRSGILNTEAFF. DNA for the CDR3: TGTGCCAGCAGCTTAAGATCCGGGATTTTGAACACTGAAGCTTTCTTT.

The chain combines TRBV20-1 with TRBJ2-2; the match to TRBD2 covers 8 bases. V shed 3 bases, J shed 6 bases, and the junction held 3 bases outside the gene matches. The germline CDR1 and CDR2 sequences are DFQATT and SNEGSKA (reference sequence). The CDR3 runs 13 residues. The CDR3 loop reads CSARTGGPGELFF. For the CDR3, the DNA is TGCAGTGCTAGGACGGGGGGGCCCGGGGAGCTGTTTTTT.

Only a few counts were recorded for this clonotype. The chain combines TRBV14 with TRBJ2-7, with D unclear. The V end was cut by 5 bases, the J end by 2 bases, with 10 bases between. The CDR3 sequence is 13 residues long. CDR1 and CDR2 from the germline V gene are SGHDN and FVKESK. CDR3 loop: CASSSSWAYEQYV. The DNA of the CDR3 is TGTGCCAGCAGCTCCAGTTGGGCCTACGAGCAGTACGTC.

The V call is TRBV12-3 or TRBV12-4, the J call TRBJ2-5; D tentatively fits TRBD1 or TRBD2 (6 bases each). Trimming left V 2 bases short and J 9 bases short, with 13 bases between. The CDR3 totals 13 residues. The CDR3 sequence is CASSLRTEGAQYF. The CDR3, as DNA: TGTGCCAGCAGTTTAAGGACGGAGGGGGCCCAGTACTTC.

V gene TRBV7-2 combines with J gene TRBJ1-2; D not certain. CDR1 SGHTA and CDR2 FQGNSA come from the germline V gene. This CDR3 has 16 residues. Trimming took 0 bases from V and 4 from J, leaving 15 bases between them. This chain's CDR3 is CASSLASEKDPYGYTF. The CDR3 nucleotides are TGTGCCAGCAGCTTAGCGAGCGAAAAGGACCCCTATGGCTACACCTTC.

This clonotype was seen ten or more times. The chain links TRBV4-1 to TRBJ2-5; TRBD1 agrees at 9 bases. Trimming took 1 base from V and 4 from J; bases not matched to a gene: 4. Germline V CDR1 and CDR2: MGHRA, YSYEKL. CDR3 length equals 15 residues. CDR3 DNA sequence: TGCGCCAGCAGCCAAGGACAGGGGGTTAGAGAGACCCAGTACTTC. Translating gives CASSQGQGVRETQYF.

Concerning this clonotype: Since a much larger clone is just one base distant, this may be a read error. The J gene is TRBJ2-1, the V gene TRBV6-1; D may match TRBD1 or TRBD2 (5 bases each). V lost 6 bases and J lost 8, with 11 bases in between. This CDR3 spans 12 amino acids. Looked up from germline, CDR1 is MNHNS and CDR2 is SASEGT. DNA of the CDR3: TGTGCCAGCAGGGGGGTTGGGCATGAGCAGTTCTTC. It encodes CASRGVGHEQFF.

The chain couples TRBV18 to TRBJ2-1; D gene unclear. Germline-derived CDR1 and CDR2 are KGHSH and LQKENI. Between the trimmed V and J ends, which lost 2 bases and 5 bases, there was a span of 7 bases. The CDR3 loop spans 13 amino acids. The DNA of the CDR3 is TGTGCCAGCTCACCAGGGGTCAACAATGAGCAGTTCTTC. It translates to CASSPGVNNEQFF.

About this clonotype: Being one base from a much bigger clone, this may be a read error. The rearrangement joins TRBV20-1 to TRBJ2-3; the D gene is possibly TRBD2 (7 bases). Germline V gene lookup returns CDR1 DFQATT and CDR2 SNEGSKA (reference sequence). The CDR3 extends over 14 amino acids. V lost 4 bases and J lost 4, with 15 bases in between. The CDR3: CSATRGGWSDTQYF. CDR3 nucleotide sequence: TGCAGTGCTACGAGGGGGGGGTGGTCAGATACGCAGTATTTT.

This clonotype occurred many times. V and J are TRBV20-1 and TRBJ2-7; D gene uncertain. The V and J ends lost 2 bases and 4 bases respectively, with 9 bases between them. The CDR3 spans 12 residues. CDR1 is DFQATT, CDR2 SNEGSKA, per germline (reference sequence). The CDR3 loop is CSARRNTYEQYF. CDR3 nucleotide sequence: TGCAGTGCTAGACGGAACACGTACGAGCAGTACTTC.

This clonotype came up a few times. The CDR3 spells CASSSAFNYGYTF. Here the CDR3 DNA reads TGTGCCAGCAGCTCAGCTTTTAACTATGGCTACACCTTC. The chain links TRBV7-2 to TRBJ1-2, with D uncertain. Germline CDR1 and CDR2: SGHTA and FQGNSA. V was trimmed by 4 bases and J by 1 base, leaving 7 bases between them. The CDR3 length is 13 residues.

This chain joins TRBV6-6 and TRBJ1-5; 8 positions agree with TRBD1. The CDR3 runs 13 residues. Unmatched junction bases numbered 8, after V lost 9 bases and J lost 7 bases. The germline V gene has CDR1 MNHNY and CDR2 SVGAGI (reference sequence). The DNA of the CDR3 is TGTGCCAGGAGTCAGGGGGCAGGGCAGCCCCAGCATTTT. Translating it yields CARSQGAGQPQHF.

This clonotype showed up many times. The chain is built from TRBV20-1 and TRBJ2-1; 8 bases match TRBD1. Germline CDR1 and CDR2: DFQATT and SNEGSKA (reference sequence). V gave up 5 bases and J gave up 7 bases; unmatched junction bases: 10. The CDR3 loop spans 14 amino acids. CDR3: CSAHDRGTTNEQFF. In DNA form, the CDR3 reads TGCAGTGCTCATGACAGGGGTACAACTAATGAGCAGTTCTTC.

The gene calls are TRBV6-5 and TRBJ1-1; D is perhaps TRBD1 (5 bases). Germline CDR1 reads MNHEY; CDR2 reads SVGAGI. The CDR3 runs 14 residues. V lost 9 bases and J 5 bases, leaving 19 bases between the germline ends. DNA of the CDR3: TGTGCCAGAGTGGGCAGGGACGAATGGACTGAAGCTTTCTTT. The encoded protein is CARVGRDEWTEAFF.